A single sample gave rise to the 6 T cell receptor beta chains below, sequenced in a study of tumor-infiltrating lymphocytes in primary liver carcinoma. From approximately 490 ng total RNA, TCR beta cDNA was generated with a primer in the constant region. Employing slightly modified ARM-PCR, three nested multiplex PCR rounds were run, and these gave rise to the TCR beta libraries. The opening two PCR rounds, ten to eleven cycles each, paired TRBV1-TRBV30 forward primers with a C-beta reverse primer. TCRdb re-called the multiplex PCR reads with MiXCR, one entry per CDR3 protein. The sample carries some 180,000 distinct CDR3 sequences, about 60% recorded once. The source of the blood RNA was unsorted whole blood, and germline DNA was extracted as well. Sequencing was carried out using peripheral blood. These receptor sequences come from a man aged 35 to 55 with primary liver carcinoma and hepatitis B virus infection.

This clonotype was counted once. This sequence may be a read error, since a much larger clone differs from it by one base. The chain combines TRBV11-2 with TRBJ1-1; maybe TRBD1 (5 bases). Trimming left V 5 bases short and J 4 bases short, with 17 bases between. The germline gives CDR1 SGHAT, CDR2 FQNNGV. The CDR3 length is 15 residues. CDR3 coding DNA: TGTGCCAGCAGCGTGCGCGGGACGGTGATCACTGAAGCTTTCTTT. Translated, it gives CASSVRGTVITEAFF. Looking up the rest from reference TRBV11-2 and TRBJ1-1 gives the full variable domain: EAGVAQSPRYKIIEKRQSVAFWCNPISGHATLYWYQQILGQGPKLLIQFQNNGVVDDSQLPKDRFSAERLKGVDSTLKIQPAKLEDSAVYLCASSVRGTVITEAFFGQGTRLTVV.

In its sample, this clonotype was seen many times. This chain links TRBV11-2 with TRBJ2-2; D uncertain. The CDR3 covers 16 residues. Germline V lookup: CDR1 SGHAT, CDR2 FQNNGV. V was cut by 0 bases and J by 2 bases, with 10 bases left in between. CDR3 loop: CASSLDRVPNTGELFF. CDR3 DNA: TGTGCCAGCAGCTTAGATAGGGTCCCAAACACCGGGGAGCTGTTTTTT.

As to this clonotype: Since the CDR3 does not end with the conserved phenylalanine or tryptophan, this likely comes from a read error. CDR3 in DNA: TGTGCCAACAGCTTGACTAGCGGGATCACAGATACGCAGTATCTT. It specifies CANSLTSGITDTQYL. The V and J genes are TRBV11-2 and TRBJ2-3; TRBD2 aligns across 11 bases. This CDR3 spans 15 amino acids. CDR1 and CDR2 (germline): SGHAT, FQNNGV.

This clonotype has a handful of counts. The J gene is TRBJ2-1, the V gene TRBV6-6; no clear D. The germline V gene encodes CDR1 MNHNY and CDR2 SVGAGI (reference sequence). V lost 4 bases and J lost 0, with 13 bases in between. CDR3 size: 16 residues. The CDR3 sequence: CASSSLLLGSYNEQFF. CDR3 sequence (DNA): TGTGCCAGCAGTTCTCTCCTCCTTGGCTCCTACAATGAGCAGTTCTTC.

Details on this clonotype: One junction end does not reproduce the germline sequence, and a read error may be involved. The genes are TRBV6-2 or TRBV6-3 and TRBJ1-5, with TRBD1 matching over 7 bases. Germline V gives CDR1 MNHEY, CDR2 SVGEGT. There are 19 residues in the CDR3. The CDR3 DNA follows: TGTGCCAGCAGTTACGAAGGACGCAGGGGGGACTATAGCAATCATCCCCAGCATTTT. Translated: CASSYEGRRGDYSNHPQHF.

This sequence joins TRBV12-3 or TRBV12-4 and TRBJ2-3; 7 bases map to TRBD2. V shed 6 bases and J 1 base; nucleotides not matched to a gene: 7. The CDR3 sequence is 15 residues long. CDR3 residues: CASSPGGVGTDTQYF. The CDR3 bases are TGTGCCAGCAGCCCGGGGGGTGTCGGCACAGATACGCAGTATTTT.